Following are 8 T cell receptor beta chains from one sample sequenced in a study of OX40 agonist ivuxolimab in advanced cancers. Using immunoSEQ multiplex PCR, the repertoire was profiled, and TCRdb retains in-frame clones only, with some absent. The profile covers roughly 25,000 clones, with roughly 66% appearing a single time and approximately 20% taken by the ten largest. The sequencing here drew on CD4+ or CD8+ T cells sorted from blood, taken in a trial of the OX40 agonist ivuxolimab. These receptors came from an adult with an advanced solid tumor such as melanoma, head and neck, liver or kidney cancer.

The gene calls are TRBV14 and TRBJ1-1; no definite D call. The CDR3 sequence is 15 residues long. CDR1 and CDR2 (germline): SGHDN, FVKESK. V lost 1 base and J 1 base, leaving 10 bases between the germline ends. In nucleotides, the CDR3 is TGTGCCAGCAGCCAAGTCCCCGAGGGGAACACTGAAGCTTTCTTT. Encoded protein: CASSQVPEGNTEAFF.

The rearrangement links TRBV29-1 to TRBJ1-1, with TRBD1 matching 7 bases. Germline CDR1 SQVTM, CDR2 ANQGSEA. V shed 3 bases and J 2 bases; nucleotides not matched to a gene: 15. The CDR3 has 17 amino acids. The CDR3 sequence is CSVDEPDSRGVNTEAFF. The CDR3 DNA sequence: TGCAGCGTTGATGAACCAGACAGCAGGGGGGTTAACACTGAAGCTTTCTTT.

The V and J genes are TRBV27 and TRBJ1-1; 7 bases match TRBD1. The length of the CDR3 is 15 residues. V trimming: 4 bases; J trimming: 0 bases; junction bases outside the gene matches: 5. Germline CDR1 is MNHEY and CDR2 is SMNVEV (reference sequence). The CDR3 sequence: CASSSLTGLNTEAFF. CDR3 nucleotides: TGTGCCAGCAGTTCCTTGACAGGGTTGAACACTGAAGCTTTCTTT.

The CDR3, as DNA: TGCGCCAGCAGCCAAGATCGAGTCCCGCGGGGGGCGCAGGGTATTGGGTTTACTGAAGCTTTCTTT. Protein sequence: CASSQDRVPRGAQGIGFTEAFF. This chain uses TRBV4-3 with TRBJ1-1; D possibly corresponds to TRBD1 (6 bases). Germline V gene lookup returns CDR1 LGHNA and CDR2 YSLEER. V was clipped by 0 bases and J by 5 bases, with 34 bases between them. The CDR3 contains 22 residues.

This chain uses TRBV9 with TRBJ1-1, with D hard to call. The germline V gene encodes CDR1 SGDLS and CDR2 YYNGEE. V lost 4 bases, J lost 6 bases, and 10 bases lay in between. The CDR3 is 12 residues long. CDR3 in amino acids: CASSSEAPEAFF. CDR3 bases: TGTGCCAGCAGCTCCGAGGCGCCTGAAGCTTTCTTT. The full variable domain, rest sourced from reference TRBV9 and TRBJ1-1, is DSGVTQTPKHLITATGQRVTLRCSPRSGDLSVYWYQQSLDQGLQFLIQYYNGEERAKGNILERFSAQQFPDLHSELNLSSLELGDSALYFCASSSEAPEAFFGQGTRLTVV.

The CDR3 spells CASSLTSGGPYEQYF. For the CDR3, the DNA is TGCGCCAGCAGTCTGACTAGCGGGGGGCCCTACGAGCAGTACTTC. The chain recombines TRBV4-1 with TRBJ2-7, with 13 bases matching TRBD2. The CDR3 consists of 15 residues. In germline, CDR1 is MGHRA, CDR2 YSYEKL. The V and J ends lost 6 bases and 2 bases, in that order; junction bases with no gene match: 4.

This clone turned up a few times. Other DNA sequences within the sample encode an identical CDR3. The chain couples TRBV19 to TRBJ2-7, with TRBD2 identical over 10 bases. Germline CDR1 reads LNHDA; CDR2 reads SQIVND (reference sequence). The CDR3 is 14 residues long. V was pared by 3 bases and J by 2 bases, with 1 base of the junction left unmatched. The DNA for the CDR3 is TGTGCCAGTAGTATCAGCGGGGGGGCCTACGAGCAGTACTTC. Translation: CASSISGGAYEQYF.

V is TRBV19 and J is TRBJ2-1; 13 bases map to TRBD2. This CDR3 comprises 15 residues. Germline trimming cut 5 bases from V and 4 bases from J; bases unmatched to any gene: 2. The germline gives CDR1 LNHDA, CDR2 SQIVND (reference sequence). CDR3 in DNA: TGTGCCAGTAGTCAGACTAGCGGGGGGTACAATGAGCAGTTCTTC. The encoded protein is CASSQTSGGYNEQFF.